This T cell receptor (beta chain) derives from a study of shared clonotypes between healthy human individuals. Overall study findings and caveats: In the sorted subsets, rarefaction showed sequencing was incomplete despite large depth.

Notes on this clone: What it recognizes is unknown.

V was pared by 5 bases and J by 0 bases, with 6 bases of the junction left unmatched. Germline V gene data show CDR1 as SGHTA and CDR2 as FQGNSA. This CDR3 spans 16 amino acids. Only in-frame clones appear in the TCRdb table, and some are missing; sequencing was by immunoSEQ multiplex PCR. The sample lists about 600,000 clones; nearly 98% were seen once. CD8 cells regarded as naive lacked CD45RO, were positively chosen for CCR7, and omitted terminally differentiated effector memory CD45RA+ cells. The clonotype comes from a man aged 25 to 40 in good health. J is TRBJ1-3 and V is TRBV7-2; TRBD1 matches at 8 bases. The sample taken for sequencing was naive CD8+ T cells sorted from blood. Here the CDR3 DNA reads TGTGCCAGCAGCCCGGGACAGGAGAGCTCTGGAAACACCATATATTTT. Translation gives CASSPGQESSGNTIYF.